Shown below are 30 T cell receptor beta chains from a single sample sequenced in a study of blood T cells in healthy people across ages. Primers used in a second PCR of about 6 to 12 cycles were a sample-barcoded 5' primer and a J-beta primer mix. TCRdb reanalysed the 5' RACE reads using MiXCR and keeps one entry per CDR3 protein. Among more than 1 million distinct CDR3 sequences listed, 40% to 55% were seen once. The sequenced material came from blood. These receptors were obtained from an older woman in good health.

The chain joins TRBV7-3 to TRBJ2-1; 12 bases agree with TRBD2. CDR1 and CDR2 from the germline V gene are SGHTA and FQGTGA. V was clipped by 5 bases and J by 5 bases; unmatched bases: 7. The CDR3 totals 16 residues. The CDR3 DNA reads TGTGCCAGCAGCCCGAGGACTAGCGGGACGGACAATGAGCAGTTCTTC. Protein product: CASSPRTSGTDNEQFF. Combining the CDR3 with reference TRBV7-3 and TRBJ2-1 gives the whole variable domain GAGVSQTPSNKVTEKGKYVELRCDPISGHTALYWYRQSLGQGPEFLIYFQGTGAADDSGLPNDRFFAVRPEGSVSTLKIQRTERGDSAVYLCASSPRTSGTDNEQFFGPGTRLTVL.

This clonotype has a handful of counts. The rearrangement joins TRBV6-5 to TRBJ2-7; D gene unclear. CDR1 and CDR2 (germline): MNHEY, SVGAGI. The CDR3 is 13 amino acids. Trimming left V 6 bases short and J 1 base short, with 10 bases between. In nucleotides, the CDR3 is TGTGCCAGCAGACGACAAAATTCCTACGAGCAGTACTTC. This codes for CASRRQNSYEQYF.

The chain combines TRBV15 with TRBJ2-3; D may be TRBD1 (6 bases). Trimming pared 4 bases from V and 2 bases from J, leaving 10 bases between. This CDR3 comprises 14 residues. CDR1 and CDR2 (germline): LNHNV, YYDKDF (reference sequence). CDR3 coding DNA: TGTGCCACCAGCACCCCAGGGGTCACAGATACGCAGTATTTT. Translated: CATSTPGVTDTQYF.

This clonotype turned up a few times. CDR3 sequence: CASSETDGTQYF. The CDR3 DNA reads as TGTGCCAGCAGCGAAACAGACGGGACCCAGTACTTC. This rearrangement joins TRBV9 to TRBJ2-5, with unresolved D. Germline CDR1 reads SGDLS; CDR2 reads YYNGEE. The CDR3 is 12 residues long. Trimming took off 3 bases at V and 7 bases at J, with 10 bases between the two ends.

This chain joins TRBV4-2 and TRBJ2-3; possibly TRBD1 or TRBD2 for D (5 bases each). Germline CDR1 and CDR2: LGHNA and YNFKEQ. The V gene lost 1 base and the J gene lost 7 bases, with 15 bases spanning the gap. The CDR3 loop spans 15 amino acids. The CDR3 nucleotides read TGTGCCAGCAGCCAAGCAAGGGGAGAGGGAAATACGCAGTATTTT. It specifies CASSQARGEGNTQYF.

The sample holds a few counts of this clonotype. J is TRBJ2-7 and V is TRBV14, with TRBD2 matching 13 bases. Germline loops: CDR1 SGHDN, CDR2 FVKESK. This CDR3 is built from 17 residues. V lost 5 bases, J lost 2 bases, and 9 bases stayed unmatched. CDR3 loop: CASSMGLAGRTPYEQYF. CDR3 DNA: TGTGCCAGCAGCATGGGACTAGCGGGACGTACCCCCTACGAGCAGTACTTC.

The gene calls are TRBV4-2 and TRBJ2-5; 11 nucleotides align to TRBD2. The CDR3 runs to 15 residues. Germline loops: CDR1 LGHNA, CDR2 YNFKEQ. The V gene end was trimmed by 10 bases and the J gene end by 4 bases; junction bases not matched to a gene: 11. This chain's CDR3 is CATQVRTSGGETQYF. The CDR3 bases are TGTGCCACCCAGGTCCGCACTAGCGGGGGAGAGACCCAGTACTTC.

This clonotype was recorded a few times. The chain employs TRBV12-3 or TRBV12-4 and TRBJ2-7; 9 bases fit TRBD2. The CDR3 consists of 15 residues. The trim removed 5 bases at V and 4 bases at J, leaving 9 bases unmatched. CDR3 region: CASSPTLAGLYEQYF. DNA for the CDR3: TGTGCCAGCAGTCCAACACTAGCGGGCCTATACGAGCAGTACTTC.

This chain joins TRBV10-3 and TRBJ2-1; D gene unclear. The CDR3 length is 11 residues. CDR1 and CDR2 from the germline V gene are ENHRY and SYGVKD. V lost 8 bases and J lost 8, with 10 bases in between. In DNA, the CDR3 is TGTGCCATCCGCTATAGTCATGAGCAGTTCTTC. Protein: CAIRYSHEQFF.

This rearrangement joins TRBV27 to TRBJ1-2; no clear D gene. The CDR3 spans 13 residues. Germline V CDR1 and CDR2: MNHEY, SMNVEV (reference sequence). V shed 8 bases and J shed 0 bases, with 10 bases lying between them. The CDR3 here is CASAWGTNYGYTF. For the CDR3, the DNA is TGTGCCAGCGCCTGGGGAACTAACTATGGCTACACCTTC.

The DNA of the CDR3 is TGCGCCAGCAGCTTACGGACAGTGGGCAATGAGCAGTTCTTC. Its translation is CASSLRTVGNEQFF. V and J are TRBV5-1 and TRBJ2-1, with D perhaps TRBD1 (6 bases). V was shortened by 2 bases and J by 6 bases, with 12 bases between the two germline ends. This CDR3 spans 14 amino acids. CDR1 and CDR2 from the germline V gene are SGHRS and YFSETQ.

This clonotype was counted only a few times. This chain uses TRBV4-2 with TRBJ2-3; 12 nucleotides match TRBD2. Germline V lookup: CDR1 LGHNA, CDR2 YNFKEQ. CDR3 length: 16 amino acids. V gave up 5 bases and J gave up 2 bases; unmatched junction bases: 5. CDR3 sequence (DNA): TGTGCCAGCAGCTTGGGACTAGCGGGTTACACAGATACGCAGTATTTT. Residues: CASSLGLAGYTDTQYF.

With regard to this clonotype: Since a much larger clone is just one base distant, this may be a read error. This chain joins TRBV27 and TRBJ1-6; D possibly corresponds to TRBD1 (5 bases). CDR3 size: 15 residues. Trimming stripped 5 bases from V and 1 base from J, with 9 bases between. From germline, CDR1 is MNHEY and CDR2 SMNVEV (reference sequence). The CDR3 DNA follows: TGTGCCAGCAGTCCCCGGACATCCTATAATTCACCCCTCCACTTT. It is translated as CASSPRTSYNSPLHF.

This clonotype was counted only a few times. The chain links TRBV11-2 to TRBJ2-1; 8 positions match TRBD2. Germline loops: CDR1 SGHAT, CDR2 FQNNGV. The CDR3 is 18 amino acids. After removal of 2 bases from V and 0 bases from J, the junction contained 9 bases not matched to a gene. Here the CDR3 DNA reads TGTGCCAGCAGCTTAAGTATACTAGCGGAGCTCTCCTACAATGAGCAGTTCTTC. This encodes CASSLSILAELSYNEQFF.

This clonotype was seen just once. The gene calls are TRBV24-1 and TRBJ2-5; D is uncertain. Matching the DNA end better, TRBJ2-7 makes the J call doubtful. CDR3 length: 14 residues. Germline-derived CDR1 and CDR2 are KGHDR and SFDVKD. CDR3 in amino acids: CATSAGRLPYEQYF. CDR3 nucleotide sequence: TGTGCCACCAGTGCCGGACGGCTTCCCTACGAGCAGTACTTC.

The chain couples TRBV28 to TRBJ1-5; D is ambiguous. The CDR3 runs to 14 residues. The ends were cut back, 6 bases at V and 2 bases at J, with 11 bases in the middle. From germline, CDR1 is MDHEN and CDR2 SYDVKM. The CDR3: CASRPQWGNQPQHF. CDR3 nucleotides: TGTGCCAGCAGGCCCCAGTGGGGCAATCAGCCCCAGCATTTT.

This sequence joins TRBV20-1 and TRBJ2-5; possibly TRBD1 for D (6 bases). CDR1 DFQATT and CDR2 SNEGSKA come from the germline V gene (reference sequence). V lost 6 bases and J 5 bases, leaving 16 bases between the germline ends. The CDR3 runs 13 residues. CDR3 protein: CSARRGGMETQYF. The CDR3 DNA sequence: TGCAGTGCCCGACGAGGGGGAATGGAGACCCAGTACTTC.

The chain recombines TRBV2 with TRBJ2-7, with 10 bases aligning to TRBD2. The V and J ends lost 6 bases and 1 base, in that order; junction bases with no gene match: 9. This CDR3 contains 16 residues. The germline CDR1 and CDR2 sequences are SNHLY and FYNNEI. CDR3 amino acids: CASRGFGTSVSYEQYF. The CDR3 region has the DNA TGTGCCAGCAGGGGATTCGGGACTAGCGTTTCCTACGAGCAGTACTTC. Filled out from reference TRBV2 and TRBJ2-7, the complete variable domain reads EPEVTQTPSHQVTQMGQEVILRCVPISNHLYFYWYRQILGQKVEFLVSFYNNEISEKSEIFDDQFSVERPDGSNFTLKIRSTKLEDSAMYFCASRGFGTSVSYEQYFGPGTRLTVT.

This chain links TRBV29-1 with TRBJ2-1; 10 bases match TRBD1. Germline values: CDR1 SQVTM, CDR2 ANQGSEA. The CDR3 totals 13 residues. Trimming took 7 bases from V and 4 from J; bases not matched to a gene: 4. The chain's CDR3 is CSGRTGGYNEQFF. The CDR3 DNA is TGCAGCGGCCGGACAGGGGGTTACAATGAGCAGTTCTTC.

This clonotype appeared once. V gene TRBV10-3 combines with J gene TRBJ2-7, with D hard to call. The tail of the sequence fits TRBJ2-5 better, so the J call may be wrong. Germline assignment: CDR1 ENHRY and CDR2 SYGVKD. The CDR3 extends over 12 amino acids. The CDR3 DNA reads as TGTGCCATCAGTGCGTCCGGAGAGACCCAGTACTTC. It yields the protein CAISASGETQYF.

The table lists this clonotype with a few counts. The chain employs TRBV24-1 and TRBJ2-1; D assignment may be TRBD1 or TRBD2 (5 bases each). CDR3 length: 16 amino acids. Germline CDR1 KGHDR, CDR2 SFDVKD. V lost 0 bases to trimming and J lost 8 bases, with 16 bases between them. CDR3 DNA sequence: TGTGCCACCAGTGATTTGTCCAGCCGTGGGGGTGATGAGCAGTTCTTC. It yields the protein CATSDLSSRGGDEQFF.

This clonotype has more than one count but fewer than ten. This rearrangement joins TRBV29-1 to TRBJ2-3; D is unresolved. Trimming shortened V by 4 bases and J by 3 bases, and 11 bases separated the two germline ends. The V gene's germline CDR1 is SQVTM and CDR2 ANQGSEA. The length of the CDR3 is 13 residues. CDR3 in DNA: TGCAGCGTTGGTTTCGTGGTTACAGATACGCAGTATTTT. Protein sequence: CSVGFVVTDTQYF.

The genes are TRBV3-1 and TRBJ2-7, with 9 bases aligning to TRBD2. CDR3 length: 16 amino acids. Germline loops: CDR1 LGHDT, CDR2 YNNKEL (reference sequence). V trimming: 0 bases; J trimming: 2 bases; junction bases outside the gene matches: 5. The CDR3 DNA reads TGTGCCAGCAGCCAAGAGAGAGCGGGGGGAACCTACGAGCAGTACTTC. Its protein is CASSQERAGGTYEQYF.

The genes are TRBV6-4 and TRBJ2-5; TRBD2 aligns across 12 bases. The CDR3 has 15 residues. Germline V gives CDR1 MRHNA, CDR2 SNTAGT. V was pared by 0 bases and J by 11 bases, with 7 bases of the junction left unmatched. The chain's CDR3 is CASSDSTSGGNEQYF. CDR3 in DNA: TGTGCCAGCAGTGACTCGACTAGCGGGGGCAATGAGCAGTACTTC.

The chain has TRBV2 and TRBJ1-4; 8 bases map to TRBD1. Germline CDR1 and CDR2: SNHLY and FYNNEI. This CDR3 contains 14 residues. The J segment lost 5 bases and the V segment lost 7 bases, leaving 6 bases of the junction unmatched. CDR3 nucleotide sequence: TGTGCCAGCAACGGACAGGGTACGAATGAAAAACTGTTTTTT. Translation: CASNGQGTNEKLFF.

This chain connects TRBV2 to TRBJ1-6; no definite D call. V was trimmed by 7 bases and J by 3 bases, leaving 10 bases between them. From germline, CDR1 is SNHLY and CDR2 FYNNEI. The CDR3 extends over 14 amino acids. CDR3 amino acids: CASTKTDYNSPLHF. CDR3 sequence (DNA): TGTGCCAGCACCAAAACAGACTATAATTCACCCCTCCACTTT.

The V gene is TRBV4-2, the J gene TRBJ2-1; D is possibly TRBD1 (6 bases). Trimming cost V 3 bases and J 0 bases, with 15 bases left between them. In germline, CDR1 is LGHNA, CDR2 YNFKEQ. The CDR3 is 17 residues long. The CDR3 spells CASSQPDRIASYNEQFF. CDR3 DNA sequence: TGTGCCAGCAGCCAGCCCGACAGGATCGCCTCCTACAATGAGCAGTTCTTC.

This clonotype was observed a handful of times. The V call is TRBV5-1, the J call TRBJ2-1; 9 nucleotides line up with TRBD1. From germline, CDR1 is SGHRS and CDR2 YFSETQ. The J segment lost 4 bases and the V segment lost 3 bases, leaving 8 bases of the junction unmatched. CDR3 length: 16 residues. CDR3 nucleotide sequence: TGCGCCAGCAGCTCTCTAGGACAGGGGTTATACAATGAGCAGTTCTTC. It is translated as CASSSLGQGLYNEQFF.

This clonotype was seen only a few times. The gene calls are TRBV7-3 and TRBJ2-5, with a possible D match to TRBD2 (5 bases). The CDR3 loop spans 15 amino acids. Per the germline V gene, CDR1 is SGHTA and CDR2 is FQGTGA. Trimming left V 4 bases short and J 4 bases short, with 16 bases between. The CDR3 nucleotides are TGTGCCAGCAGCTCCCCCGGTCCGGCGGGAGAGACCCAGTACTTC. Translation gives CASSSPGPAGETQYF.

The chain couples TRBV5-1 to TRBJ2-7, with D possibly being TRBD1 or TRBD2 (5 bases each). The V gene lost 0 bases and the J gene lost 4 bases, with 17 bases spanning the gap. Germline lookup yields CDR1 SGHRS and CDR2 YFSETQ. This CDR3 contains 16 residues. Here the CDR3 reads CASSLGGRDPPYEQYF. The CDR3 nucleotides read TGCGCCAGCAGCTTGGGGGGCCGGGACCCCCCGTACGAGCAGTACTTC.